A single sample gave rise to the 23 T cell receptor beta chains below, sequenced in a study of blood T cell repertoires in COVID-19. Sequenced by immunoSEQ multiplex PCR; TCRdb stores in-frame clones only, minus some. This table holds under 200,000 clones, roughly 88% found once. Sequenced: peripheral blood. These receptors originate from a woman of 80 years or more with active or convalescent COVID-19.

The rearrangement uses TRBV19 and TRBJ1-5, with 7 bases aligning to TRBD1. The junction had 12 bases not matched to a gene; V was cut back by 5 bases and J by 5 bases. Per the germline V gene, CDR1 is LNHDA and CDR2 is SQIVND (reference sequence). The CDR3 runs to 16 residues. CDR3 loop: CASSPQGVGDYQPQHF. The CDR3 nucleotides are TGTGCCAGTAGTCCCCAGGGGGTTGGGGATTATCAGCCCCAGCATTTT.

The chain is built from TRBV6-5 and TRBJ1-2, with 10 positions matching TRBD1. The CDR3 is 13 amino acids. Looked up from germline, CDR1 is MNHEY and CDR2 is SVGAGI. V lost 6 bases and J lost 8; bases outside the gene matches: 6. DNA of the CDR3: TGTGCCAGCAGATCTCGACAGGGGGCGGGCTACACCTTC. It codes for CASRSRQGAGYTF.

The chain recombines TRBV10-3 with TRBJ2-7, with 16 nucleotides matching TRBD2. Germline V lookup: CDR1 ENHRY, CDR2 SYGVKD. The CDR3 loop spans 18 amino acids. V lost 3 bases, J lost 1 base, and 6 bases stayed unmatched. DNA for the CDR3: TGTGCCATCAGTGACTCCGGGACTAGCGGGGGGGCTTCCTACGAGCAGTACTTC. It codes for CAISDSGTSGGASYEQYF.

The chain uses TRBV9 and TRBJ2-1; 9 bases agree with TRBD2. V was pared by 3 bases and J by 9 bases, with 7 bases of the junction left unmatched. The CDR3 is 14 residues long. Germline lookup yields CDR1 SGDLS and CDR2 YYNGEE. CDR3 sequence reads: CASSAGLAGGEQFF. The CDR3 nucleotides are TGTGCCAGCAGCGCGGGACTAGCAGGCGGTGAGCAGTTCTTC.

As DNA, the CDR3 is TGCGCCAGCAGCTTGCTTCTCTCGGGAGGGGAGCTGTTTTTT. It codes for CASSLLLSGGELFF. The chain recombines TRBV5-1 with TRBJ2-2; maybe TRBD2 (5 bases). This CDR3 spans 14 amino acids. CDR1 SGHRS and CDR2 YFSETQ come from the germline V gene. V was pared by 1 base and J by 8 bases, with 12 bases between.

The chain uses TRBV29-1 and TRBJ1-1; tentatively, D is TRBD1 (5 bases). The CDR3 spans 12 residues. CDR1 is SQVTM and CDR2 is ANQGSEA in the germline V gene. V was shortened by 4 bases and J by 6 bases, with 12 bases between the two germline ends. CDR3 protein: CSVGKGVAEAFF. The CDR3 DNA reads TGCAGCGTTGGGAAAGGGGTCGCTGAAGCTTTCTTT.

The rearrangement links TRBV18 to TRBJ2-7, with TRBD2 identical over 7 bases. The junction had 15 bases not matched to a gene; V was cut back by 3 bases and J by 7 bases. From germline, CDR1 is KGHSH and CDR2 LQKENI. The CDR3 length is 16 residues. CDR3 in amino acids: CASSPPVTGGMGEQYF. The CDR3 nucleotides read TGTGCCAGCTCACCTCCGGTTACCGGGGGGATGGGAGAGCAGTACTTC.

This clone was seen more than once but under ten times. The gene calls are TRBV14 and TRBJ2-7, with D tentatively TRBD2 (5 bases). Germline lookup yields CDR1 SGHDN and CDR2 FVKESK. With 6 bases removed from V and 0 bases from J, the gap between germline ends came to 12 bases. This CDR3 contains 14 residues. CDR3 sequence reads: CASSRLGDSYEQYF. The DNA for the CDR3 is TGTGCCAGCAGTCGACTCGGGGACTCCTACGAGCAGTACTTC.

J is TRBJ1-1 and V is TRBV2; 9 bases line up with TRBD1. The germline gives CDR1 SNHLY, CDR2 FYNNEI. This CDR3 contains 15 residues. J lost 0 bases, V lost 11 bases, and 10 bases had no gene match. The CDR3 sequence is CAAGGDRAMNTEAFF. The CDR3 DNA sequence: TGTGCCGCTGGGGGGGACAGGGCCATGAACACTGAAGCTTTCTTT.

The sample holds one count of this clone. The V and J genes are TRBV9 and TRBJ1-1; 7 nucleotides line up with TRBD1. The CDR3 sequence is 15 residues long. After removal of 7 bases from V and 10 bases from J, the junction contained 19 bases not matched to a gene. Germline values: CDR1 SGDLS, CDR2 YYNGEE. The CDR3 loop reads CASRPSTDREEGAFF. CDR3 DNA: TGTGCCAGCCGGCCATCAACTGACAGGGAGGAGGGAGCTTTCTTT.

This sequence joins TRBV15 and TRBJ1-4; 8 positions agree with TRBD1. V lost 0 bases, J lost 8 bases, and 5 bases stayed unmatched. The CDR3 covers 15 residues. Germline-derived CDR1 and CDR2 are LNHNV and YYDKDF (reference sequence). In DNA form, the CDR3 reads TGTGCCACCAGCAGAGACAGGGGGCCCGGGGAAAAACTGTTTTTT. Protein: CATSRDRGPGEKLFF.

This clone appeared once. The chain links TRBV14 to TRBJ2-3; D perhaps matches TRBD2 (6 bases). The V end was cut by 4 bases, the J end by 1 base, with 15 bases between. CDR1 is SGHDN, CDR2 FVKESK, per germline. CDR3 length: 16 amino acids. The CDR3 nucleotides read TGTGCCAGCAGCCCCCGGCCGGGACTCGGCACAGATACGCAGTATTTT. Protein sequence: CASSPRPGLGTDTQYF.

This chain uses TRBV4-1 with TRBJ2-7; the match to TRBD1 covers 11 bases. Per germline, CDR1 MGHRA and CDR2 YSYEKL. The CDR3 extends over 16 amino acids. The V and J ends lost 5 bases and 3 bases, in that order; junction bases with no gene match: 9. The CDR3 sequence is CASSFLSGTGGYEQYF. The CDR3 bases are TGCGCCAGCAGCTTCCTCTCCGGGACAGGGGGCTACGAGCAGTACTTC.

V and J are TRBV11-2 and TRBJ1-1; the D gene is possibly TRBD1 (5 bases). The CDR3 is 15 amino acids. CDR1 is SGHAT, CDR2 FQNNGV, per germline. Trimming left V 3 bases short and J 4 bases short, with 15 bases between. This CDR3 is CASSLGRGVGTEAFF. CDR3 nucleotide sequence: TGTGCCAGCAGCTTGGGTCGGGGGGTGGGCACTGAAGCTTTCTTT. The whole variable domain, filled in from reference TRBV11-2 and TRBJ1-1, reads EAGVAQSPRYKIIEKRQSVAFWCNPISGHATLYWYQQILGQGPKLLIQFQNNGVVDDSQLPKDRFSAERLKGVDSTLKIQPAKLEDSAVYLCASSLGRGVGTEAFFGQGTRLTVV.

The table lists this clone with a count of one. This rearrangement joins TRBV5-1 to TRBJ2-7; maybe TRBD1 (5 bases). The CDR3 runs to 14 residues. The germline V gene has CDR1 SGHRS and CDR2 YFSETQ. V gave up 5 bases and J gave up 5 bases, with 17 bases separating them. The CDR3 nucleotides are TGCGCCAGCAGTTCTGGAAGGGGTTTAGACGAGCAGTACTTC. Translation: CASSSGRGLDEQYF. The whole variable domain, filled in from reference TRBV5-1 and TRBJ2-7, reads KAGVTQTPRYLIKTRGQQVTLSCSPISGHRSVSWYQQTPGQGLQFLFEYFSETQRNKGNFPGRFSGRQFSNSRSEMNVSTLELGDSALYLCASSSGRGLDEQYFGPGTRLTVT.

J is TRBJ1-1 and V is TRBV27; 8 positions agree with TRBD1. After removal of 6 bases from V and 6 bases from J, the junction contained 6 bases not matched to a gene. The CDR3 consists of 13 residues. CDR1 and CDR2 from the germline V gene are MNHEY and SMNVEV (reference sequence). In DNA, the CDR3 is TGTGCCAGCAGGCCAGGGGGCGAGGCTGAAGCTTTCTTT. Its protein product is CASRPGGEAEAFF.

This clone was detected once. The CDR3, as DNA: TGTGCCAGCAGTTACCACCTAGACAGGGGCGAACCTAGCACAGATACGCAGTATTTT. Its protein is CASSYHLDRGEPSTDTQYF. The chain couples TRBV6-2 or TRBV6-3 to TRBJ2-3; 8 bases are a match to TRBD1. The CDR3 is 19 amino acids. The V and J ends lost 2 bases and 0 bases, in that order; junction bases with no gene match: 13. From germline, CDR1 is MNHEY and CDR2 SVGEGT.

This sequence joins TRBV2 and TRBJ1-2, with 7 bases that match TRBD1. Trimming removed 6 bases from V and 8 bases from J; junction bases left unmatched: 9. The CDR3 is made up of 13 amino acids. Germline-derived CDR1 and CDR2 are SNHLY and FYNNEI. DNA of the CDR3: TGTGCCAGCAGAGAGACAGGGCCCAGGGGCTACACCTTC. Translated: CASRETGPRGYTF.

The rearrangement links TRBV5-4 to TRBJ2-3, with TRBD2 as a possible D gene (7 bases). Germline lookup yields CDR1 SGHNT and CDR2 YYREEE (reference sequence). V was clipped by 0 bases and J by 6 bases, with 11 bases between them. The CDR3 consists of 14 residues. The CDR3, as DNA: TGTGCCAGCAGCTTGGCGGGGGGCTCGGATACGCAGTATTTT. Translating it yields CASSLAGGSDTQYF.

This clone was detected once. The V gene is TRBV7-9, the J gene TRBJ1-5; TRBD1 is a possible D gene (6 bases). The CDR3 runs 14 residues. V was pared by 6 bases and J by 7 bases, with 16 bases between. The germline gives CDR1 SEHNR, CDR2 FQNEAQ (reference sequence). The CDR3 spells CASSPDRYGQPQHF. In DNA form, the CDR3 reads TGTGCCAGCAGTCCGGACAGATATGGACAGCCCCAGCATTTT.

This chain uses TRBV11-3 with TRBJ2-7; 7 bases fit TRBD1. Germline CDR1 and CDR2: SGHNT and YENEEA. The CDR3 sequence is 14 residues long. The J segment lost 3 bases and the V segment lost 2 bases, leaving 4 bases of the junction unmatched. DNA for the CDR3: TGTGCCAGCAGCTTAAGACAGGGCATCTACGAGCAGTACTTC. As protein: CASSLRQGIYEQYF. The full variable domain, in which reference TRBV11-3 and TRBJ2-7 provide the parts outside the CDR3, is EAGVVQSPRYKIIEKKQPVAFWCNPISGHNTLYWYLQNLGQGPELLIRYENEEAVDDSQLPKDRFSAERLKGVDSTLKIQPAELGDSAVYLCASSLRQGIYEQYFGPGTRLTVT.

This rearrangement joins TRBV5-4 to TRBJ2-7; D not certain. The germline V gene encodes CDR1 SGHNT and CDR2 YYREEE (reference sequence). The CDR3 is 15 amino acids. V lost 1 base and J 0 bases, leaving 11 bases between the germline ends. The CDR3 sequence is CASSLYSGSSYEQYF. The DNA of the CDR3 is TGTGCCAGCAGCTTGTATTCGGGTTCCTCCTACGAGCAGTACTTC.

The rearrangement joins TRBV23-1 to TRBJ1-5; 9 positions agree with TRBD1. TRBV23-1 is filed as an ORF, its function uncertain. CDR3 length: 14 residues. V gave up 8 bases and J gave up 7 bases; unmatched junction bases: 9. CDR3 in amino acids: CASGTTGGSQPQHF. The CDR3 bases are TGCGCCAGCGGTACAACAGGGGGCAGCCAGCCCCAGCATTTT.